The 8 T cell receptor beta chains presented below share a single source sample, sequenced in a study of T cell repertoires in cytomegalovirus infection. Antigen specificity for these receptors is unknown. TCRdb reanalysed the reads using MiXCR and keeps one entry per CDR3 protein. The sample has 640,000 or so distinct CDR3 sequences; roughly 33% are singletons. Material: cultured PBMCs, obtained from culture after CMV antigen stimulation. The receptors come from a human donor in good health (CMV status not recorded). Some clones in this sample may be carry-over from other donors' samples.

This clonotype has more than one count but fewer than ten. The chain combines TRBV19 with TRBJ2-7; D call uncertain. The germline V and J ends were trimmed by 3 bases and 4 bases, with 7 bases remaining between them. The CDR3 is made up of 12 amino acids. Germline V gene sequence: CDR1 LNHDA, CDR2 SQIVND (reference sequence). Here the CDR3 reads CASSMIGYEQYF. In nucleotides, the CDR3 is TGTGCCAGTAGTATGATCGGTTACGAGCAGTACTTC.

The gene calls are TRBV4-1 and TRBJ2-3; D is unresolved. Germline V lookup: CDR1 MGHRA, CDR2 YSYEKL. Trimming took 4 bases from V and 2 from J, leaving 13 bases between them. The CDR3 extends over 15 amino acids. DNA for the CDR3: TGCGCCAGCAGCCCGACGGCACGGGCCACAGATACGCAGTATTTT. This codes for CASSPTARATDTQYF.

The rearrangement links TRBV11-2 to TRBJ2-1; D perhaps matches TRBD2 (5 bases). Trimming stripped 5 bases from V and 8 bases from J, with 13 bases between. The germline gives CDR1 SGHAT, CDR2 FQNNGV. This CDR3 has 13 residues. The CDR3 bases are TGTGCCAGCAGCGGCCACCCGCGGGATGAGCAGTTCTTC. It specifies CASSGHPRDEQFF.

This clonotype was recorded many times. The V and J genes are TRBV19 and TRBJ1-1; tentatively, D is TRBD1 (6 bases). Germline lookup yields CDR1 LNHDA and CDR2 SQIVND (reference sequence). CDR3 length equals 16 residues. V was shortened by 4 bases and J by 4 bases, with 19 bases between the two germline ends. The CDR3 nucleotides read TGTGCCAGTAGTAAGATCCCCCCAACGACAGGCACTGAAGCTTTCTTT. Amino acid sequence: CASSKIPPTTGTEAFF.

The CDR3 DNA sequence: TGTGCCAGCAGTTACGAGCAGTTCTACGAGCAGTACTTC. The encoded protein is CASSYEQFYEQYF. The rearrangement joins TRBV6-8 to TRBJ2-7; D ambiguous. Germline CDR1 MNHGY, CDR2 SAAAGT. V was pared by 2 bases and J by 3 bases, with 8 bases between. The CDR3 is made up of 13 amino acids.

The chain links TRBV15 to TRBJ1-5; a possible D gene is TRBD1 (5 bases). This CDR3 is built from 15 residues. The V end was cut by 0 bases, the J end by 8 bases, with 14 bases between. CDR1 LNHNV and CDR2 YYDKDF come from the germline V gene (reference sequence). The CDR3 loop is CATSRDPQGQKPQHF. DNA for the CDR3: TGTGCCACCAGCAGAGATCCCCAGGGCCAGAAGCCCCAGCATTTT. The full variable domain, with the rest looked up from reference TRBV15 and TRBJ1-5, is DAMVIQNPRYQVTQFGKPVTLSCSQTLNHNVMYWYQQKSSQAPKLLFHYYDKDFNNEADTPDNFQSRRPNTSFCFLDIRSPGLGDTAMYLCATSRDPQGQKPQHFGDGTRLSIL.

This chain connects TRBV2 to TRBJ1-1, with a weak D call TRBD1 (5 bases). V lost 3 bases, J lost 3 bases, and 11 bases lay in between. Germline CDR1 reads SNHLY; CDR2 reads FYNNEI. This CDR3 is built from 14 residues. The CDR3 DNA sequence: TGTGCCAGCAGTGATCGGGGGAAGGACACTGAAGCTTTCTTT. This gives the protein CASSDRGKDTEAFF.

This clonotype was detected ten times or more. The chain recombines TRBV7-8 with TRBJ1-1; D is perhaps TRBD1 (6 bases). Trimming shortened V by 5 bases and J by 0 bases, and 19 bases separated the two germline ends. The germline V gene has CDR1 SGHVS and CDR2 FQNEAQ. This CDR3 has 17 residues. Here the CDR3 reads CASSRGSDSFMNTEAFF. The CDR3 DNA is TGTGCCAGCAGCCGCGGCTCGGACAGCTTTATGAACACTGAAGCTTTCTTT.